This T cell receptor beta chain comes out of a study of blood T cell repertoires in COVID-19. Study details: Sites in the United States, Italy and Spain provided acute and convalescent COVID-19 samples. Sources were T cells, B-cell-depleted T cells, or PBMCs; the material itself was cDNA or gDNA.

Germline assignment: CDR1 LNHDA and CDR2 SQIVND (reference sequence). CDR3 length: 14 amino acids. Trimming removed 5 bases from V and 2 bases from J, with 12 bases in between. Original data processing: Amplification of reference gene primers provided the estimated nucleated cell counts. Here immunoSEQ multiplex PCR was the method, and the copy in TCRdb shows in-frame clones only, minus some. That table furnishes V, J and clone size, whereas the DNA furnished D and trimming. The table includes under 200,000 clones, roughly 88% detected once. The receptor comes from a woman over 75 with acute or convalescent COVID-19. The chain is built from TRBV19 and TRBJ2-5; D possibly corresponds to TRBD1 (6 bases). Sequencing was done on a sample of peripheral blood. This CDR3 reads CASSSRQAQETQYF. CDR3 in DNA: TGTGCCAGTAGTTCACGACAGGCACAAGAGACCCAGTACTTC.